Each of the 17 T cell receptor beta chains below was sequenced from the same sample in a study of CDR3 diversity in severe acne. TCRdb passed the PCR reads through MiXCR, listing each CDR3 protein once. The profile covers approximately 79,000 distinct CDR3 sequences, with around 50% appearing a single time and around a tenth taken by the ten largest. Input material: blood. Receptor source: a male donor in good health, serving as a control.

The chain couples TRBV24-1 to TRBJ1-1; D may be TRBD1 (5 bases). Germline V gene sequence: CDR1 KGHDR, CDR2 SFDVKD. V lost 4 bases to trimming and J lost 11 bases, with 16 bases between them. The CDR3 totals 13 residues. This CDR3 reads CATSEGDPRAAFF. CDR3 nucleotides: TGTGCCACCAGTGAGGGGGACCCCAGGGCGGCTTTCTTT.

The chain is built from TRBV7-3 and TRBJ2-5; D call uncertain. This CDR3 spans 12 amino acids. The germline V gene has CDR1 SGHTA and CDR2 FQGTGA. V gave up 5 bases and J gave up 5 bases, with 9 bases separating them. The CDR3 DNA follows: TGTGCCAGCAGCCCGGTGGGGGAGACCCAGTACTTC. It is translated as CASSPVGETQYF.

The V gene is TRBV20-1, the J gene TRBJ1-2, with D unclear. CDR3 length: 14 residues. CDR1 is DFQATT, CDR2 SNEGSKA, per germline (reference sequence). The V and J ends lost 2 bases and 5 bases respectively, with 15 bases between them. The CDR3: CSARTPSGPYGYTF. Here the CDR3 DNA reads TGCAGTGCTAGAACCCCTAGCGGGCCATATGGCTACACCTTC.

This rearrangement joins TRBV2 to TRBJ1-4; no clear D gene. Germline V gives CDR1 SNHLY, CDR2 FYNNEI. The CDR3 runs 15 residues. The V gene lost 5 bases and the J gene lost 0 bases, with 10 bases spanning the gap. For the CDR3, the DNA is TGTGCCAGCAGTAAGGGCAGTGCAACTAATGAAAAACTGTTTTTT. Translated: CASSKGSATNEKLFF.

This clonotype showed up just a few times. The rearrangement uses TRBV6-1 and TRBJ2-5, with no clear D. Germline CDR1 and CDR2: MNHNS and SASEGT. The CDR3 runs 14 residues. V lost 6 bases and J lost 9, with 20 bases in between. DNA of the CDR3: TGTGCCAGCAGGCTTGGCAGAGCTGAAGTGGCCCAGTACTTC. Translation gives CASRLGRAEVAQYF.

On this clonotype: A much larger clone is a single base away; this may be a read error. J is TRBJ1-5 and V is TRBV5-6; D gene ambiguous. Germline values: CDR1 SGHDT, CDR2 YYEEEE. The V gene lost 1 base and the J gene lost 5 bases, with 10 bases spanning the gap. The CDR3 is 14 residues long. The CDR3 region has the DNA TGTGCCAGCAGCTTGTTTCAGGCAGATCAGCCCCAGCATTTT. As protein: CASSLFQADQPQHF.

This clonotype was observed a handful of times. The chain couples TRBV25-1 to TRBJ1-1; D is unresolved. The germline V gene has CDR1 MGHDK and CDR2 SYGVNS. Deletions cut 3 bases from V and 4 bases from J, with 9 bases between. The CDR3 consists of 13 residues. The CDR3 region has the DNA TGTGCCAGCAGTGATTCCTGGGGCACTGAAGCTTTCTTT. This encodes CASSDSWGTEAFF.

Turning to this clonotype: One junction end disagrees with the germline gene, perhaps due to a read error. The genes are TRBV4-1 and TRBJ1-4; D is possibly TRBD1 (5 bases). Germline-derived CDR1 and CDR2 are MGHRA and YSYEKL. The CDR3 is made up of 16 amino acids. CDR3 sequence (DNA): TGCGCCAGCAGTCAAGAGGAGGGGCTCGGTCGTGAAAAACTGTTTTTT. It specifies CASSQEEGLGREKLFF.

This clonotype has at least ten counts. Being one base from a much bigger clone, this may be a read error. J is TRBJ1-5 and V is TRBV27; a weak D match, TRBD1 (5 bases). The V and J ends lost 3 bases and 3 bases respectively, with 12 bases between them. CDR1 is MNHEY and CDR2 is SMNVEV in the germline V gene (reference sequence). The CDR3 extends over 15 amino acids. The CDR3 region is CASSFGAGVNQPQHF. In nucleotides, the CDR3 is TGTGCCAGCAGTTTTGGGGCGGGAGTCAATCAGCCCCAGCATTTT.

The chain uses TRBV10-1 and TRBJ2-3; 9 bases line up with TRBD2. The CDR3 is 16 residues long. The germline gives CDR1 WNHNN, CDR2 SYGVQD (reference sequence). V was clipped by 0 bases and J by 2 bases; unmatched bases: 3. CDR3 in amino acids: CASSESLAGPTDTQYF. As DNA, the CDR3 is TGCGCCAGCAGTGAGTCACTAGCGGGTCCCACAGATACGCAGTATTTT.

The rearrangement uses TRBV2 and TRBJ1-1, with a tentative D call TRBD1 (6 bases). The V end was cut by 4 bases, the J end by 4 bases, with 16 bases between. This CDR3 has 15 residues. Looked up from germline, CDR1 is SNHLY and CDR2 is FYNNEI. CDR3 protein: CASSVRKGGTTEAFF. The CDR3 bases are TGTGCCAGCAGTGTAAGAAAGGGGGGAACCACTGAAGCTTTCTTT. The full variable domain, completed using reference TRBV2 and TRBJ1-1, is EPEVTQTPSHQVTQMGQEVILRCVPISNHLYFYWYRQILGQKVEFLVSFYNNEISEKSEIFDDQFSVERPDGSNFTLKIRSTKLEDSAMYFCASSVRKGGTTEAFFGQGTRLTVV.

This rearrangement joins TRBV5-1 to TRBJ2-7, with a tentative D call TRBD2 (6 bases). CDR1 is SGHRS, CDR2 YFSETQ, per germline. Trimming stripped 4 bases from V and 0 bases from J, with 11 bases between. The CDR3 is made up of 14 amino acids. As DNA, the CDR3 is TGCGCCAGCAGCCCAACGGGACTCTCCTACGAGCAGTACTTC. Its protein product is CASSPTGLSYEQYF.

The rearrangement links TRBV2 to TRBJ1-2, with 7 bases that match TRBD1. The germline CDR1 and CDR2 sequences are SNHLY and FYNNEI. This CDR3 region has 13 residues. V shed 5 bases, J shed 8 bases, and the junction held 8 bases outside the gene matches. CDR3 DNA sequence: TGTGCCAGCAGTCCCTACAGGGGAAGCGGCTACACCTTC. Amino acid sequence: CASSPYRGSGYTF.

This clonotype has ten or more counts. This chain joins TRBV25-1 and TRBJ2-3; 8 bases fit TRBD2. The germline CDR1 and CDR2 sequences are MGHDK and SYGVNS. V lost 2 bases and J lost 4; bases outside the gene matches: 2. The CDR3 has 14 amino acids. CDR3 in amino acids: CASSEDGGADTQYF. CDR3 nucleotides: TGTGCCAGCAGTGAAGACGGGGGGGCAGATACGCAGTATTTT.

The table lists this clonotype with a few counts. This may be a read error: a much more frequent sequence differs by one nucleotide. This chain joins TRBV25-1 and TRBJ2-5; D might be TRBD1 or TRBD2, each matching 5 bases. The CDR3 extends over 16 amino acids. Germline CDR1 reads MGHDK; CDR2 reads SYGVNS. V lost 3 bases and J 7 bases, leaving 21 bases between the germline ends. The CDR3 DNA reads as TGTGCCAGCAGTGATCCCCCGGGCCCCCGTGGGGGGACCCAGTACTTC. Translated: CASSDPPGPRGGTQYF.

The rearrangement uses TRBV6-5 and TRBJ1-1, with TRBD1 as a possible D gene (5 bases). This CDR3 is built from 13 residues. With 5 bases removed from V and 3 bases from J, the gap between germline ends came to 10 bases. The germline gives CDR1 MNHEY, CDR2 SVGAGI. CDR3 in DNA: TGTGCCAGCAGTCCCGGGGCCTACACTGAAGCTTTCTTT. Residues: CASSPGAYTEAFF.

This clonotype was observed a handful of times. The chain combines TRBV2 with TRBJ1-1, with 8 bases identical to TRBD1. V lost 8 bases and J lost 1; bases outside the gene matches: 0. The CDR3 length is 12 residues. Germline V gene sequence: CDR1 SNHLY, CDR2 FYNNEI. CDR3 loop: CASGQGNTEAFF. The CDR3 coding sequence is TGTGCCAGCGGACAGGGGAACACTGAAGCTTTCTTT.